Sequencing of this T cell receptor (beta chain) was carried out in a study of T cells in Graves' hyperthyroidism and ophthalmopathy. In its sample, this clonotype was seen many times. Uncontrolled infections, other autoimmune diseases, pregnancy or lactation led to exclusion of patients. This CDR3 contains 15 residues. The germline V gene encodes CDR1 SGHRS and CDR2 YFSETQ. The germline V and J ends were trimmed by 5 bases and 3 bases, with 15 bases remaining between them. What was amplified from RNA transcripts were TCR beta CDR3 regions. A first-round RT-PCR of the TCR CDR3 used the HTBI primer set. Each CDR3 protein gets one entry after TCRdb re-called the multiplex PCR reads with MiXCR. The sample holds fewer than 600,000 distinct CDR3 sequences, approximately 15% seen once.

The gene calls are TRBV5-1 and TRBJ2-1; D perhaps matches TRBD1 (6 bases). The source of this sequence is a woman aged 18 to 35 with Graves' hyperthyroidism. The sequenced sample was blood. The CDR3 spells CASSSDSTFYNEQFF. DNA for the CDR3: TGCGCCAGCAGTTCGGACAGTACATTCTACAATGAGCAGTTCTTC.